Many counts were recorded for the clone carrying this T cell receptor (beta chain). TCR beta CDR3 sequences were amplified from RNA transcripts. TCR CDR3 regions were first amplified by RT-PCR with HTBI primers. MiXCR, applied by TCRdb to the multiplex PCR reads, yields one record per CDR3 protein. The profile shows over 700,000 distinct CDR3 sequences, roughly a third of them singletons. These data originate in a study of T cells in Graves' hyperthyroidism and ophthalmopathy. The study left out patients who had uncontrolled infection, other autoimmune disease, pregnancy or lactation. Looked up from germline, CDR1 is SGHNT and CDR2 is YYREEE (reference sequence). Trimming removed 5 bases at V and 4 bases at J, with 15 bases between. The CDR3 consists of 14 residues.

The receptor comes from a woman between 40 and 55 years old with Graves' hyperthyroidism. The chain combines TRBV5-4 with TRBJ1-1; D may be TRBD1 (6 bases). The sequenced material came from blood. The CDR3 nucleotides are TGTGCCAGCAGGGCCGGGGGCACCGCCACTGAAGCTTTCTTT. This sequence encodes CASRAGGTATEAFF.